Each of the 14 T cell receptor beta chains below was sequenced from the same sample in a study of regulatory T cells in long-lasting Graves disease. Combining iRepertoire HTBI primers with Arm-PCR of CDR3 regions, the authors built TCR beta libraries. Via MiXCR, TCRdb re-called the multiplex PCR reads, giving one row per CDR3 protein. The data contain roughly 530,000 distinct CDR3 sequences, around 15% of them singletons. Time point of the sample: newly diagnosed GD, antithyroid drugs for less than 3 months. The authors made the TCR library using RNA they extracted from PBMCs. These data were likewise used in another study, on T cells in Graves' hyperthyroidism and ophthalmopathy.

The sequencing here drew on peripheral blood mononuclear cells (PBMCs), taken at new diagnosis, from a patient treated with antithyroid drugs. All receptors come from a woman aged 35-65 years with Graves disease.

This clonotype was seen a handful of times. The rearrangement links TRBV12-3 or TRBV12-4 to TRBJ1-5; D is undetermined. The CDR3 sequence is 13 residues long. V lost 4 bases and J 3 bases, leaving 7 bases between the germline ends. CDR3 coding DNA: TGTGCCAGCAGTTCTTATTACAATCAGCCCCAGCATTTT. As protein: CASSSYYNQPQHF.

This clonotype was recorded at least ten times. Here the CDR3 DNA reads TGTGCCAGCAGTGATAACAGGGCGAACAATGAGCAGTTCTTC. Its protein product is CASSDNRANNEQFF. The V call is TRBV2, the J call TRBJ2-1; tentative D call: TRBD1 (6 bases). The CDR3 extends over 14 amino acids. Germline V gene data show CDR1 as SNHLY and CDR2 as FYNNEI. Trimming shortened V by 3 bases and J by 5 bases, and 11 bases separated the two germline ends.

On this clonotype itself: One end of the junction varies from germline; a read error may be responsible. The chain joins TRBV15 to TRBJ1-4; a weak D match, TRBD1 (6 bases). In germline, CDR1 is LNHNV, CDR2 YYDKDF (reference sequence). This CDR3 region has 14 residues. The CDR3 coding sequence is TGTGCCCCCAGCCACGGGATGGAGGGGGGAAAACTGTTTTTT. Residues: CAPSHGMEGGKLFF.

This clonotype was picked up many times. The chain joins TRBV20-1 to TRBJ2-1; D not certain. Germline CDR1 and CDR2: DFQATT and SNEGSKA (reference sequence). The CDR3 covers 10 residues. Trimming took off 1 base at V and 12 bases at J, with 7 bases between the two ends. CDR3: CSARGTAQFF. The CDR3 DNA is TGCAGTGCTAGAGGAACAGCGCAGTTCTTC.

The genes are TRBV19 and TRBJ1-5; D might be TRBD1 (6 bases). This CDR3 contains 18 residues. Germline CDR1 LNHDA, CDR2 SQIVND (reference sequence). The V and J ends lost 3 bases and 2 bases respectively, with 20 bases between them. The CDR3: CASSMGLRGAIGNQPQHF. CDR3 coding DNA: TGTGCCAGTAGTATGGGACTGAGGGGGGCGATCGGCAATCAGCCCCAGCATTTT.

This clonotype was counted at least ten times. The chain is built from TRBV6-1 and TRBJ1-5; 7 positions agree with TRBD1. J was trimmed by 4 bases and V by 6 bases; bases with no gene match: 3. CDR3 length equals 13 residues. Germline V gene lookup returns CDR1 MNHNS and CDR2 SASEGT. CDR3 sequence reads: CASSHRGNQPQHF. The CDR3 DNA reads as TGTGCCAGCAGCCACAGGGGAAATCAGCCCCAGCATTTT.

This clonotype was counted at least ten times. This sequence joins TRBV28 and TRBJ2-7; 10 positions agree with TRBD1. The junction had 8 bases not matched to a gene; V was cut back by 5 bases and J by 4 bases. In germline, CDR1 is MDHEN, CDR2 SYDVKM. The CDR3 contains 15 residues. CDR3 sequence: CASSPFPGQGYEQYF. The CDR3 DNA is TGTGCCAGCAGTCCGTTCCCGGGACAGGGGTACGAGCAGTACTTC.

This clonotype has a count of ten or more. The chain recombines TRBV12-3 or TRBV12-4 with TRBJ1-5, with TRBD1 as a possible D gene (6 bases). V was cut by 8 bases and J by 3 bases, with 17 bases left in between. The CDR3 totals 15 residues. The CDR3 nucleotides read TGTGCCAGCCAAGTGGAGTGGGGGCTCAATCAGCCCCAGCATTTT. Its protein product is CASQVEWGLNQPQHF.

This clonotype was seen at least ten times. This chain links TRBV7-3 with TRBJ2-2, with D tentatively TRBD1 (6 bases). V gave up 6 bases and J gave up 1 base, with 9 bases separating them. This CDR3 is built from 14 residues. Germline lookup yields CDR1 SGHTA and CDR2 FQGTGA. The DNA for the CDR3 is TGTGCCAGCAGTAAGACAGGGAACACCGGGGAGCTGTTTTTT. Protein: CASSKTGNTGELFF.

V and J are TRBV18 and TRBJ2-3; D may be TRBD2 (6 bases). CDR3 length: 14 amino acids. The germline CDR1 and CDR2 sequences are KGHSH and LQKENI. Trimming removed 8 bases from V and 1 base from J, with 13 bases in between. Here the CDR3 reads CASAGNRRTDTQYF. The DNA of the CDR3 is TGTGCCAGCGCGGGGAACAGGCGCACAGATACGCAGTATTTT.

This clonotype was counted only a few times. CDR3 in DNA: TGTGCCAGCTCACCGTCCCGGGACAGGGAGAAGTACTTC. Encoded protein: CASSPSRDREKYF. This rearrangement joins TRBV18 to TRBJ2-7, with TRBD1 matching 9 bases. The CDR3 is 13 amino acids. With 3 bases clipped from V and 11 bases from J, the junction kept 8 bases outside the gene matches. The germline V gene encodes CDR1 KGHSH and CDR2 LQKENI. Full variable domain (missing parts from reference TRBV18 and TRBJ2-7): NAGVMQNPRHLVRRRGQEARLRCSPMKGHSHVYWYRQLPEEGLKFMVYLQKENIIDESGMPKERFSAEFPKEGPSILRIQQVVRGDSAAYFCASSPSRDREKYFGPGTRLTVT.

This clonotype has ten or more counts. The chain has TRBV6-1 and TRBJ1-1; D is ambiguous. Germline V gene lookup returns CDR1 MNHNS and CDR2 SASEGT. This CDR3 contains 12 residues. The V gene lost 6 bases and the J gene lost 6 bases, with 11 bases spanning the gap. The CDR3 spells CASRRAEAEAFF. CDR3 in DNA: TGTGCCAGCAGACGGGCGGAGGCTGAAGCTTTCTTT.

The CDR3 sequence: CASSYRPGTGNTEAFF. As DNA, the CDR3 is TGTGCCAGCAGTTACCGTCCCGGGACGGGGAACACTGAAGCTTTCTTT. The chain combines TRBV6-5 with TRBJ1-1, with TRBD1 as a possible D gene (5 bases). V was clipped by 2 bases and J by 1 base, with 14 bases between them. This CDR3 spans 16 amino acids. Per germline, CDR1 MNHEY and CDR2 SVGAGI.

This clonotype came up many times. The chain joins TRBV6-9 to TRBJ2-7; 12 bases map to TRBD1. The germline V gene has CDR1 MNHGY and CDR2 SVAAGI. With V trimmed by 4 bases and J by 6 bases, 7 bases remained unmatched. The CDR3 length is 15 residues. The CDR3 sequence: CASSSGTGGRVEQYF. Written as DNA, the CDR3 is TGTGCCAGCAGTTCCGGGACAGGGGGCCGGGTCGAGCAGTACTTC.